This is a list of T cell receptor beta chains from one sample in a study of cytomegalovirus exposure and HLA in healthy donors. TCRdb's copy holds only in-frame clones and misses some; the assay was immunoSEQ multiplex PCR. This repertoire shows some 150,000 clones, around 78% found once; its top ten account for 3%. The specimen was PBMCs. These receptors were collected from a man aged 40-49 years in good health and CMV-seropositive. CDR3s include the opening cysteine and the closing phenylalanine or tryptophan. D genes are given only for firm matches. Expanded clones are given a class, and other clones once, few, many or no size at all.

V: TRBV30
D: NA
J: TRBJ1-4
size: NA
DNA: TGTGCCTGGAGTGCGGGCGGGTCTAATGAAAAACTGTTTTTT
CDR3: CAWSAGGSNEKLFF

V: TRBV7-9
D: NA
J: TRBJ2-3
size: NA
DNA: TGTGCCAGCAGCCCTGTAGCGCCTAGCACAGATACGCAGTATTTT
CDR3: CASSPVAPSTDTQYF

V: TRBV2
D: NA
J: TRBJ1-1
size: NA
DNA: TGTGCCAGCAGTGAACACAGGGTTAAAACTGAAGCTTTCTTT
CDR3: CASSEHRVKTEAFF

V: TRBV28
D: NA
J: TRBJ2-5
size: NA
DNA: TGTGCCAGCAGTTCGTCCGGTAGAAAACACCAGGGGACCCAGTACTTC
CDR3: CASSSSGRKHQGTQYF

V: TRBV2
D: NA
J: TRBJ2-7
size: NA
DNA: TGTGCCAGCAGTTTCCAGTACGAGCAGTACTTC
CDR3: CASSFQYEQYF

V: TRBV7-9
D: NA
J: TRBJ1-1
size: NA
DNA: TGTTCCAGCAGCTCCCGACAGGAAGGGGCTTTCTTT
CDR3: CSSSSRQEGAFF

V: TRBV18
D: TRBD1
J: TRBJ1-5
size: NA
DNA: TGTGCCAGCTCACGAACAGGGGGGGGCAATCAGCCCCAGCATTTT
CDR3: CASSRTGGGNQPQHF

V: TRBV18
D: TRBD1
J: TRBJ1-3
size: few
DNA: TGTGCCAGCTCACCAGCGACAGGGTCTGGAAACACCATATATTTT
CDR3: CASSPATGSGNTIYF

V: TRBV2
D: TRBD2
J: TRBJ2-3
size: NA
DNA: TGTGCCAGCAGTTTAGCGGGAGCCGAGGACACAGATACGCAGTATTTT
CDR3: CASSLAGAEDTDTQYF

V: TRBV6-1
D: NA
J: TRBJ2-7
size: NA
DNA: TGTGCCAGCAGTGAACTCGTCGGGAGCGAGCAGTACTTC
CDR3: CASSELVGSEQYF

V: TRBV30
D: TRBD1
J: TRBJ1-5
size: NA
DNA: TGTGCCTGGAGTGTACAAGGACAGGGGGTTATAGGCAATCAGCCCCAGCATTTT
CDR3: CAWSVQGQGVIGNQPQHF

V: TRBV28
D: TRBD1
J: TRBJ1-2
size: NA
DNA: TGTGCCAGCAGTTATTCGTATGGGACAGGCTATGGCTACACCTTC
CDR3: CASSYSYGTGYGYTF

V: TRBV4-3
D: NA
J: TRBJ1-4
size: once
DNA: TGCGCCAGCAGCCAAGGGCGGTGGTCTGAAAAACTGTTTTTT
CDR3: CASSQGRWSEKLFF

V: TRBV18
D: NA
J: TRBJ1-5
size: medium-sized
DNA: TGTGCCAGCTCACCAAAACAGCACAGTTATAGCAATCAGCCCCAGCATTTT
CDR3: CASSPKQHSYSNQPQHF

V: TRBV28
D: NA
J: TRBJ2-3
size: NA
DNA: TGTGCCAGTCGGGGGAGTGGAACAGATACGCAGTATTTT
CDR3: CASRGSGTDTQYF

V: TRBV7-9
D: TRBD2
J: TRBJ2-7
size: few
DNA: TGTGCCAGCAGCTTAGCTTTTGGACTAGCGGGACTAGGTTCCTACGAGCAGTACTTC
CDR3: CASSLAFGLAGLGSYEQYF

V: TRBV5-4
D: TRBD2
J: TRBJ2-7
size: once
DNA: TGTGCCAGCAGCCGAGTAGCGGGAGCATACGAGCAGTACTTC
CDR3: CASSRVAGAYEQYF

V: TRBV19
D: NA
J: TRBJ1-2
size: NA
DNA: TGTGCCAGTACCCCTACCCCTGTGATTTATGGCTACACCTTC
CDR3: CASTPTPVIYGYTF

V: TRBV4-1
D: NA
J: TRBJ2-3
size: NA
DNA: TGCGCCAGCAGCCCCCAGGGGCGGATTAGCACAGATACGCAGTATTTT
CDR3: CASSPQGRISTDTQYF

V: TRBV29-1
D: NA
J: TRBJ2-3
size: NA
DNA: TGCAGCGTCACCAGGGTTTCCGGCACAGATACGCAGTATTTT
CDR3: CSVTRVSGTDTQYF

V: TRBV18
D: TRBD1
J: TRBJ1-3
size: NA
DNA: TGTGCCAGCTCACGGGACAGCAACTCTGGAAACACCATATATTTT
CDR3: CASSRDSNSGNTIYF

V: TRBV10-2
D: TRBD1
J: TRBJ2-7
size: NA
DNA: TGCGCCAGCAGTTCCGGGACAGTATCCTACGAGCAGTACTTC
CDR3: CASSSGTVSYEQYF

V: TRBV18
D: NA
J: TRBJ2-7
size: NA
DNA: TGTGCCAGCTCACGAACGGACAGCTCCTACGAGCAGTACTTC
CDR3: CASSRTDSSYEQYF

V: TRBV5-6
D: NA
J: TRBJ1-5
size: once
DNA: TGTGCCAGCAGCTTGGCGGATCAGCCCCAGCATTTT
CDR3: CASSLADQPQHF

V: TRBV2
D: TRBD2
J: TRBJ2-5
size: NA
DNA: TGTGCCAGCAGCGCCACACTAGCGGGAGATCAAGAGACCCAGTACTTC
CDR3: CASSATLAGDQETQYF

V: TRBV4-2
D: TRBD1
J: TRBJ2-7
size: NA
DNA: TGTGCCAGCAGCCAAGGACAGGGCACCTACGAGCAGTACTTC
CDR3: CASSQGQGTYEQYF

V: TRBV19
D: TRBD1
J: TRBJ2-5
size: NA
DNA: TGTGCCAGTAGTCTCGGGACAGGGGGCAGGTGGGAGACCCAGTACTTC
CDR3: CASSLGTGGRWETQYF

V: TRBV18
D: NA
J: TRBJ1-4
size: NA
DNA: TGTGCCAGCTCAGGGGGCCCCAATGAAAAACTGTTTTTT
CDR3: CASSGGPNEKLFF

V: TRBV6-1
D: TRBD2
J: TRBJ2-1
size: NA
DNA: TGTGCCAGCAGTGAAGCAGGCGGGAGGAGTAATGAGCAGTTCTTC
CDR3: CASSEAGGRSNEQFF

V: TRBV9
D: NA
J: TRBJ2-1
size: NA
DNA: TGTGCCAGCAGCGTAAAGTCAAGCGGCAATGAGCAGTTCTTC
CDR3: CASSVKSSGNEQFF

V: TRBV9
D: NA
J: TRBJ1-3
size: NA
DNA: TGTGCCAGCAGCGTAGCTTCATACATGACTGGAAACACCATATATTTT
CDR3: CASSVASYMTGNTIYF

V: TRBV19
D: NA
J: TRBJ2-5
size: NA
DNA: TGTGCCAGTAGTATCCAGGTACGAGAGACCCAGTACTTC
CDR3: CASSIQVRETQYF

V: TRBV6-5
D: NA
J: TRBJ1-2
size: NA
DNA: TGTGCCAGCAGTCCGACGGGTAACTATGGCTACACCTTC
CDR3: CASSPTGNYGYTF

V: TRBV9
D: NA
J: TRBJ2-7
size: NA
DNA: TGTGCCAGCAGCGTAGCGGGAAGTAACGAGCAGTACTTC
CDR3: CASSVAGSNEQYF

V: TRBV19
D: NA
J: TRBJ2-7
size: NA
DNA: TGTGCCAGTAGTATCCAGGGCTCCTACGAGCAGTACTTC
CDR3: CASSIQGSYEQYF

V: TRBV19
D: NA
J: TRBJ1-4
size: NA
DNA: TGTGCCAGTAGTATGGAGGAACAAAAACTGTTTTTT
CDR3: CASSMEEQKLFF

V: TRBV5-1
D: TRBD2
J: TRBJ2-3
size: NA
DNA: TGCGCCAGCAGTCCGAGGGTTGGTGGACTAGCAGATACGCAGTATTTT
CDR3: CASSPRVGGLADTQYF

V: TRBV7-9
D: NA
J: TRBJ2-2
size: once
DNA: TGTGCCAGCAGCCCGACAGAGCTCACCGGGGAGCTGTTTTTT
CDR3: CASSPTELTGELFF

V: TRBV19
D: TRBD2
J: TRBJ2-7
size: NA
DNA: TGTGCCAGTAAGGCCCGGGGGGTACCCTACGAGCAGTACTTC
CDR3: CASKARGVPYEQYF

V: TRBV7-9
D: NA
J: TRBJ1-5
size: NA
DNA: TGTGCCAGCAGCTCCAGTGATCAGCCCCAGCATTTT
CDR3: CASSSSDQPQHF

V: TRBV18
D: NA
J: TRBJ2-2
size: NA
DNA: TGTGCCAGCTCACCACGTACGGGAACCGGGGAGCTGTTTTTT
CDR3: CASSPRTGTGELFF

V: TRBV18
D: NA
J: TRBJ2-2
size: NA
DNA: TGTGCCAGCTCACCACGGCGGGGGAACACCGGGGAGCTGTTTTTT
CDR3: CASSPRRGNTGELFF

V: TRBV5-1
D: TRBD1
J: TRBJ1-5
size: NA
DNA: TGCGCCAGCAGCACCGGGACAGGGGGCGGTCAGCCCCAGCATTTT
CDR3: CASSTGTGGGQPQHF

V: TRBV4-3
D: NA
J: TRBJ2-3
size: NA
DNA: TGCGCCAGCAGCCAACCCGACTTAGATACGCAGTATTTT
CDR3: CASSQPDLDTQYF

V: TRBV30
D: NA
J: TRBJ1-1
size: NA
DNA: TGTGCCTGGACCGGAGGAGGGGAGGCTTTCTTT
CDR3: CAWTGGGEAFF

V: TRBV7-8
D: TRBD2
J: TRBJ2-5
size: NA
DNA: TGTGCCAGCAGCCCAAGACTAGCGGGAAAATTTGAGACCCAGTACTTC
CDR3: CASSPRLAGKFETQYF

V: TRBV5-6
D: NA
J: TRBJ2-1
size: NA
DNA: TGTGCCAGCAGCTTAGCGGACAATGAGCAGTTCTTC
CDR3: CASSLADNEQFF

V: TRBV18
D: NA
J: TRBJ1-5
size: few
DNA: TGTGCCAGCTCGCAAGTACCGGGAGGCAATCAGCCCCAGCATTTT
CDR3: CASSQVPGGNQPQHF